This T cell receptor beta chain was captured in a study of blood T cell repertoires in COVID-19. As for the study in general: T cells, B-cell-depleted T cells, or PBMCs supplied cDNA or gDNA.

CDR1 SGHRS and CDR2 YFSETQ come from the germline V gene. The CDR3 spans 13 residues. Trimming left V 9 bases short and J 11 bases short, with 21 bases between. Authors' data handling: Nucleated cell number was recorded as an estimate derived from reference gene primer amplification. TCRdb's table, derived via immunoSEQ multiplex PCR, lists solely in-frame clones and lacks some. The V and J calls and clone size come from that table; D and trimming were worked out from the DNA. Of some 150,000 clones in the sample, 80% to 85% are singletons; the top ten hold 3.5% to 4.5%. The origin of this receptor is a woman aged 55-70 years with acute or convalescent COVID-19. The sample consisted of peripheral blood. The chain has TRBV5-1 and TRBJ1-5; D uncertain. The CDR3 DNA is TGCGCCACCTCGGACGGGCCGGGGATGGCCCAGCATTTT. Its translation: CATSDGPGMAQHF.